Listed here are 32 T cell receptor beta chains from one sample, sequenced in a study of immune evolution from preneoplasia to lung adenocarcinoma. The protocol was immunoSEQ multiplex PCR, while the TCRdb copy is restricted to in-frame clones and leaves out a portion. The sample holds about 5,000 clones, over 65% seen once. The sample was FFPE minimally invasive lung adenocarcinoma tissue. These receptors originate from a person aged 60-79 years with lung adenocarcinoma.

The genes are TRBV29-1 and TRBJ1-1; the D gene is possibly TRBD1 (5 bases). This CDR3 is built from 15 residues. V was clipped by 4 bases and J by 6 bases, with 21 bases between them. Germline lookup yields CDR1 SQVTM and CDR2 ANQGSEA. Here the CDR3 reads CSVGAGRSGYAEAFF. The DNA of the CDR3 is TGCAGCGTTGGAGCAGGGAGGAGCGGGTATGCTGAAGCTTTCTTT.

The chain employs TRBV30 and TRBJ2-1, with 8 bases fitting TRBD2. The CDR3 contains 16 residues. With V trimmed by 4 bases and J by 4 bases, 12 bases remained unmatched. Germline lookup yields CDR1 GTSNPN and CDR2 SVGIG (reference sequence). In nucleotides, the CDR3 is TGTGCCTGGAAGCTAGCGGGCGGTTGGGGGTACAATGAGCAGTTCTTC. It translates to CAWKLAGGWGYNEQFF.

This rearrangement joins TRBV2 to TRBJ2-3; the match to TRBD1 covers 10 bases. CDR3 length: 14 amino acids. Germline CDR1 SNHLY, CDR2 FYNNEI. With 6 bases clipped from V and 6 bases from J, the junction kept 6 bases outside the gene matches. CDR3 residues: CASSGTGVTDTQYF. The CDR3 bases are TGTGCCAGCAGCGGGACAGGGGTGACGGATACGCAGTATTTT.

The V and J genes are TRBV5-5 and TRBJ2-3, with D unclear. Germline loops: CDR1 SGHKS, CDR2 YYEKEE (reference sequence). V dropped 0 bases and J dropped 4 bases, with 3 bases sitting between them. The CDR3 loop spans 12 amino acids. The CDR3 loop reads CASSLEADTQYF. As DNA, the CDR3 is TGTGCCAGCAGCTTGGAGGCAGATACGCAGTATTTT. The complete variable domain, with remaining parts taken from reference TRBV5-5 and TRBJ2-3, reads DAGVTQSPTHLIKTRGQQVTLRCSPISGHKSVSWYQQVLGQGPQFIFQYYEKEERGRGNFPDRFSARQFPNYSSELNVNALLLGDSALYLCASSLEADTQYFGPGTRLTVL.

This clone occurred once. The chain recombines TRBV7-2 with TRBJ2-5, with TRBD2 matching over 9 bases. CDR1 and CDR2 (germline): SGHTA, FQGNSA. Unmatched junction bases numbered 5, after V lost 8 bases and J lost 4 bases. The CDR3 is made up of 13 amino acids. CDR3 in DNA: TGTGCCAGCGCCGCGACTAGCGGAGAGACCCAGTACTTC. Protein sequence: CASAATSGETQYF.

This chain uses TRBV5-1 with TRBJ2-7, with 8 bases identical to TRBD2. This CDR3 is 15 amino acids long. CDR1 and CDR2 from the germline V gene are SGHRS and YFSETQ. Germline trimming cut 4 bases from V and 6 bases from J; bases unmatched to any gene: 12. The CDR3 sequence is CASSPGGSGESEQYF. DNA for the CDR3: TGCGCCAGCAGCCCCGGGGGTAGCGGGGAGAGCGAGCAGTACTTC.

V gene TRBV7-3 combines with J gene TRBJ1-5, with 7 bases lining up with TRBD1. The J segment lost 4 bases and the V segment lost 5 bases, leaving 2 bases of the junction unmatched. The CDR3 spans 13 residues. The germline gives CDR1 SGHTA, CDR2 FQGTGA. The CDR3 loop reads CASSLDRNQPQHF. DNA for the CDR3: TGTGCCAGCAGCCTGGACAGGAATCAGCCCCAGCATTTT.

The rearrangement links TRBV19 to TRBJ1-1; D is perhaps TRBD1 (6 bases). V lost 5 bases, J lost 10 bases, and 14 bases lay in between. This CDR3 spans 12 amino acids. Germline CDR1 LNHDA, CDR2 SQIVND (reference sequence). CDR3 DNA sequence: TGTGCCAGTAGTCACGACAGGCTCGGAGCTTTCTTT. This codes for CASSHDRLGAFF. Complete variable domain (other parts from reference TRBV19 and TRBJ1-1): DGGITQSPKYLFRKEGQNVTLSCEQNLNHDAMYWYRQDPGQGLRLIYYSQIVNDFQKGDIAEGYSVSREKKESFPLTVTSAQKNPTAFYLCASSHDRLGAFFGQGTRLTVV.

The CDR3 loop reads CASSFLQGNNSPLHF. CDR3 bases: TGTGCCAGCAGTTTCCTACAGGGGAACAATTCACCCCTCCACTTT. The chain couples TRBV6-5 to TRBJ1-6; the match to TRBD1 covers 7 bases. This CDR3 has 15 residues. Germline assignment: CDR1 MNHEY and CDR2 SVGAGI. Trimming at V came to 4 bases and at J to 7 bases, leaving 7 bases not matched to a gene.

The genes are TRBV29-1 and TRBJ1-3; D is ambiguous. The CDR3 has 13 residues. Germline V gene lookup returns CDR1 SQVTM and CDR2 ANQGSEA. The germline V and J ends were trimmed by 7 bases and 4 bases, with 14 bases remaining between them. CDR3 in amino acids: CSGGLDGGNTIYF. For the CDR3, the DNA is TGCAGCGGCGGACTCGACGGGGGAAACACCATATATTTT.

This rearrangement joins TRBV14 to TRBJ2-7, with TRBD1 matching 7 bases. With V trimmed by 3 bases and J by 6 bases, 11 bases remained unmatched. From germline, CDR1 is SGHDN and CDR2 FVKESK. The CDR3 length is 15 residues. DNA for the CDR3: TGTGCCAGCAGCCATCAACCGGGACAGAGCTTCGAGCAGTACTTC. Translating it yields CASSHQPGQSFEQYF.

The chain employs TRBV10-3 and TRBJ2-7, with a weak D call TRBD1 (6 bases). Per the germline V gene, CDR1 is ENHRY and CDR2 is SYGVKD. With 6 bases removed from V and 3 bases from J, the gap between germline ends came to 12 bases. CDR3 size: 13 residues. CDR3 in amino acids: CAISAQDSYEQYF. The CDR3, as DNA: TGTGCCATCAGCGCGCAGGACAGCTACGAGCAGTACTTC.

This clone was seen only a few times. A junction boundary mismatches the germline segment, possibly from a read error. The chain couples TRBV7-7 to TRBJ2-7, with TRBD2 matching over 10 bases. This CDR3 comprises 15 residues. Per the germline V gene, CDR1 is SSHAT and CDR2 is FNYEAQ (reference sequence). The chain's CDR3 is CASSLAGGGTYEQYF. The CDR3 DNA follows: TGTGCTAGCAGCTTAGCGGGAGGCGGCACCTACGAGCAGTACTTC. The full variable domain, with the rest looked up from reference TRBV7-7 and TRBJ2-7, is GAGVSQSPRYKVTKRGQDVTLRCDPISSHATLYWYQQALGQGPEFLTYFNYEAQPDKSGLPSDRFSAERPEGSISTLTIQRTEQRDSAMYRCASSLAGGGTYEQYFGPGTRLTVT.

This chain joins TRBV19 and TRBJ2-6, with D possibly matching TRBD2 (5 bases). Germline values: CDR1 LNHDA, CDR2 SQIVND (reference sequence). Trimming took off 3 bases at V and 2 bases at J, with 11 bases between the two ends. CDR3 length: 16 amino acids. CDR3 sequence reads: CASSITGLAGANVLTF. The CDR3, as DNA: TGTGCCAGTAGTATTACGGGGTTGGCTGGGGCCAACGTCCTGACTTTC.

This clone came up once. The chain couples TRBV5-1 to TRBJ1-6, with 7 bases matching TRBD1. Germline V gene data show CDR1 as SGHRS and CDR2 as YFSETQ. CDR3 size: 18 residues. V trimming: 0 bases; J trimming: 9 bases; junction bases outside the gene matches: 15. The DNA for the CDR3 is TGCGCCAGCAGCTTGGATTTGCAGACAGGGTCTGTGGGTTCACCCCTCCACTTT. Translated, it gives CASSLDLQTGSVGSPLHF.

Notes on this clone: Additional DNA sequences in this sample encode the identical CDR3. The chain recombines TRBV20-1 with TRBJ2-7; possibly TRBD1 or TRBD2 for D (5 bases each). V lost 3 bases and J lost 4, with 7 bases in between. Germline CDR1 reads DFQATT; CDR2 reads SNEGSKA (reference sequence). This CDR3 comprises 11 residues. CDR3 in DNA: TGCAGTGCTAGCAGGGAGTACGAGCAGTACTTC. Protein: CSASREYEQYF.

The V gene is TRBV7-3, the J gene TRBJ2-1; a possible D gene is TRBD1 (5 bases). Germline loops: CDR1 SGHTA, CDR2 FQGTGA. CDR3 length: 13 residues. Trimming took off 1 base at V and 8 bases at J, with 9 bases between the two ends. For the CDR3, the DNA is TGTGCCAGCAGCTTAAATCCCAGGGATGAGCAGTTCTTC. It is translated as CASSLNPRDEQFF.

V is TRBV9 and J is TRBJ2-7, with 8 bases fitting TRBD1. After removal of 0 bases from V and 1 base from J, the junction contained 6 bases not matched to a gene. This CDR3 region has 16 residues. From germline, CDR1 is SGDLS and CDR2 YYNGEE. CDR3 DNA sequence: TGTGCCAGCAGCGTAGGTCACAGGGGGACTTCCTACGAGCAGTACTTC. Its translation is CASSVGHRGTSYEQYF.

The CDR3, as DNA: TGTGCCAGCAGCTTGGCCTGGGCTAGCGGGACTAGCACAGATACGCAGTATTTT. Protein sequence: CASSLAWASGTSTDTQYF. The chain couples TRBV5-6 to TRBJ2-3; 9 positions match TRBD2. V lost 0 bases, J lost 0 bases, and 8 bases stayed unmatched. Germline values: CDR1 SGHDT, CDR2 YYEEEE. This CDR3 region has 18 residues.

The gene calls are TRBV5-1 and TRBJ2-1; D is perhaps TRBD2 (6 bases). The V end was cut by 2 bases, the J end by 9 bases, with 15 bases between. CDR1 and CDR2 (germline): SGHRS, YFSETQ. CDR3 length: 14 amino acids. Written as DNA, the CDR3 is TGCGCCAGCAGCTTTGAGGGAGGACCAGGTGAGCAGTTCTTC. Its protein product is CASSFEGGPGEQFF.

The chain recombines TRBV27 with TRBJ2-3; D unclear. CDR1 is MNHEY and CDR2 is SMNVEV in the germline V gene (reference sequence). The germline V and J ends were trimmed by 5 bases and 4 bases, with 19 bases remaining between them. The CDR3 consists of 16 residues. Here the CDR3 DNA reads TGTGCCAGCAGTCCGCTCGTAGGTATCGCGGCAGATACGCAGTATTTT. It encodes CASSPLVGIAADTQYF.

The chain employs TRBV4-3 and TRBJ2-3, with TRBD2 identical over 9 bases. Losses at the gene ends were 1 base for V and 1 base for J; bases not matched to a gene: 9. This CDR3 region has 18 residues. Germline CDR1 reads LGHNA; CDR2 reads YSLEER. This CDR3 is CASSQGGGAGGRTDTQYF. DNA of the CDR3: TGCGCCAGCAGCCAAGGAGGAGGAGCGGGGGGTCGCACAGATACGCAGTATTTT.

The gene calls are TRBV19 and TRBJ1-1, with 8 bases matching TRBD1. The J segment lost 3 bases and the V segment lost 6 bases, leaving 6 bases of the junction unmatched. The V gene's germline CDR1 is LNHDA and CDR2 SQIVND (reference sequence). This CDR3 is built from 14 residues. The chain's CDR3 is CASRTGVGHTEAFF. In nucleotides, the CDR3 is TGTGCCAGTAGGACAGGGGTTGGGCACACTGAAGCTTTCTTT.

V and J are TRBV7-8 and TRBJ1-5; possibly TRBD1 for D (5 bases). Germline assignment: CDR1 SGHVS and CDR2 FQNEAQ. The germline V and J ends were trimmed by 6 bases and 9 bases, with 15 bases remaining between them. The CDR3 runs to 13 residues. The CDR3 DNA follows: TGTGCCAGCAGTTTGGGGCTCCAGGGGCCCCAGCATTTT. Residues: CASSLGLQGPQHF.

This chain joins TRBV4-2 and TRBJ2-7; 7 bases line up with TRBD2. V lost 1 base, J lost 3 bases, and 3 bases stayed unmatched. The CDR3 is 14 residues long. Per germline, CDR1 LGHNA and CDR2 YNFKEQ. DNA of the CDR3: TGTGCCAGCAGCCAAGGCGGGAGCAACTACGAGCAGTACTTC. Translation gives CASSQGGSNYEQYF.

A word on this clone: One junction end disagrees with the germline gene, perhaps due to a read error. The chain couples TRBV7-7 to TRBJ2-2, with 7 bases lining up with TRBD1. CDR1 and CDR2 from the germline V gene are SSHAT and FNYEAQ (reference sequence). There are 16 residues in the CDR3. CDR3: CASSPTSVQGAGELFF. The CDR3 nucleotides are TGTGCTAGCAGCCCCACATCGGTTCAGGGGGCCGGGGAGCTGTTTTTT.

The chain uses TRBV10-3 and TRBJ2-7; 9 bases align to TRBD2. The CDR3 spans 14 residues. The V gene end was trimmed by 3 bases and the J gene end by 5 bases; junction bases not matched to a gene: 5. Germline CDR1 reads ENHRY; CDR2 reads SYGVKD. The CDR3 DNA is TGTGCCATCAGTGAACTTAGCGGGAGCCACGAGCAGTACTTC. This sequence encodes CAISELSGSHEQYF.

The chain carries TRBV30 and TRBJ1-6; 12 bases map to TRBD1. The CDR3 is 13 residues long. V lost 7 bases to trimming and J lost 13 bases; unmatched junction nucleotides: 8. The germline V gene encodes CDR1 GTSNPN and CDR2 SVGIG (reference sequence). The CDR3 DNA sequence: TGTGCCTCCCGGGACAGGGGGCTTATCCCCCTCCACTTT. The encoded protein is CASRDRGLIPLHF.

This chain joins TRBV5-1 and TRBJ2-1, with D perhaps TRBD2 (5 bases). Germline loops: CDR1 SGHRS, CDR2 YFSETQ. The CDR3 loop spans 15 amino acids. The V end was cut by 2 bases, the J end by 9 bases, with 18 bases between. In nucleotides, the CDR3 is TGCGCCAGCAGCTTCGTGGGTGTCGGCGAGGGTGAGCAGTTCTTC. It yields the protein CASSFVGVGEGEQFF.

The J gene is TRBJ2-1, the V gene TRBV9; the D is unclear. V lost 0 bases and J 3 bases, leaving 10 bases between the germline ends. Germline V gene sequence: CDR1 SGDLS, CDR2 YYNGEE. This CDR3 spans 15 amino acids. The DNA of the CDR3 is TGTGCCAGCAGCGTAGATCTTAGGGACTACAATGAGCAGTTCTTC. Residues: CASSVDLRDYNEQFF.

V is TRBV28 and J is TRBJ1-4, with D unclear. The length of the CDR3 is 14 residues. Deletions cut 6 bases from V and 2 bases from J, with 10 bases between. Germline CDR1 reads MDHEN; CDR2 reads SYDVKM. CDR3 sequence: CASSRSNTNEKLFF. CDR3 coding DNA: TGTGCCAGCAGCCGAAGTAACACTAATGAAAAACTGTTTTTT.

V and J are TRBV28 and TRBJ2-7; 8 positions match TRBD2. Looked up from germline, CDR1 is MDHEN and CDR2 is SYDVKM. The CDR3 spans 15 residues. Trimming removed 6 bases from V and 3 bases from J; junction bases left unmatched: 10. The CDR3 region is CASSRQTSADYEQYF. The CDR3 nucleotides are TGTGCCAGCAGCCGCCAGACTAGCGCTGACTACGAGCAGTACTTC.